This TCR beta chain was identified in a study of Ad26.COV2.S vaccination and SARS-CoV-2 variants. Study context: By the intramuscular route, Ad26.COV2.S was given once, or twice 56 days apart. Study-level results: Total responses of T cells may have been underestimated by the analyses of TCR breadth and depth. It was vaccine recipients, not placebo recipients, who had the higher spike-specific TCR breadth.

Trimming left V 0 bases short and J 3 bases short, with 13 bases between. Germline values: CDR1 SGDLS, CDR2 YYNGEE. The CDR3 is 15 amino acids. As to this clone: Its antigen is unknown.

Treatment indicated: some 19 received Ad26.COV2.S at low or high dose, single or two shots; 5 received placebo; per-sample allocation not given. Collection of the samples took place on day 63 after the first injection of vaccine or placebo. The assay was immunoSEQ multiplex PCR, and TCRdb's table has in-frame clones only and misses some. The sample has more than 300,000 clones; around 89% are singletons. The TCR sequence derives from a person between 18 and 65 years old who received the Ad26.COV2.S COVID-19 vaccine or a placebo. This material consisted of peripheral blood, taken in a trial of Ad26.COV2.S vaccine versus placebo. The chain uses TRBV9 and TRBJ2-7; D could derive from TRBD1 or TRBD2 (5 bases each). DNA for the CDR3: TGTGCCAGCAGCGTAGGCTCAGGGACCTACTACGAGCAGTACTTC. This translates into CASSVGSGTYYEQYF.